This T cell receptor beta chain was obtained from a study of regulatory T cells in long-lasting Graves disease. HTBI primers from iRepertoire and Arm-PCR of CDR3 regions yielded the TCR beta libraries. Original processing methods: Identification across samples found some 60 TRBV and around 15 TRBJ segments. MiXCR, run by TCRdb on the multiplex PCR reads, gives a single entry per CDR3 protein. The V and J calls and clone size come from TCRdb's table, not from the authors' own analysis. The sample carries 300,000 to 400,000 distinct CDR3 sequences, around a fifth recorded once. As for time point: persistent/refractory GD, antithyroid drugs over 5 years with positive TRAb. PBMCs provided the RNA from which the TCR library was made. The CDR3 spans 16 residues. The germline gives CDR1 LGHDT, CDR2 YNNKEL (reference sequence). The V and J ends lost 0 bases and 4 bases respectively, with 15 bases between them.

Sequences were derived from peripheral blood mononuclear cells (PBMCs), sampled when the disease was refractory, from a patient treated with antithyroid drugs. This receptor was identified in a female donor with Graves disease. The chain uses TRBV3-1 and TRBJ1-2, with D possibly TRBD1 on 5 matching bases. The DNA of the CDR3 is TGTGCCAGCAGCCAAGATCGTGGGGATGGGGGCTATGGCTACACCTTC. Its translation: CASSQDRGDGGYGYTF.